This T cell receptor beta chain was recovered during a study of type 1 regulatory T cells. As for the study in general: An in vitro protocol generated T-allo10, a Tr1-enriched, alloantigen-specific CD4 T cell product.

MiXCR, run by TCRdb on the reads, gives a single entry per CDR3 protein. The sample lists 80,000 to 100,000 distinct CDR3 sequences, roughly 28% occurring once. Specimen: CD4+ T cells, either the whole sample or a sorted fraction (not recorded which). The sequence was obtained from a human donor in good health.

The DNA for the CDR3 is TGTGCCAGCAGCCGGACTAGCGGCAGGGATACGCAGTATTTT. This gives the protein CASSRTSGRDTQYF. The gene calls are TRBV12-3 or TRBV12-4 and TRBJ2-3, with 10 nucleotides matching TRBD2. V lost 6 bases to trimming and J lost 6 bases; unmatched junction nucleotides: 6. This CDR3 contains 14 residues.